This is a list of T cell receptor beta chains from one sample in a study of response to subunit inactivated influenza vaccine. One entry per CDR3 protein results from TCRdb running MiXCR on the RT-PCR reads. The sample comprises hundreds of thousands of distinct CDR3 sequences, about an eighth of which are singletons, and roughly 13% rests with the top ten. The sequencing used PBMCs from blood, collected 40 to 50 days after vaccination. The receptors were gathered from a man aged 50-60 years who received an inactivated influenza vaccine. Each CDR3 is given with its conserved first and last residue. Each record gives: clone size, J gene, V gene, D gene, CDR3 protein, CDR3 DNA. A D gene is named only where the DNA matches it firmly. Rows may omit the clone size; those that give it use once, few, many or a size class.

clone size: .; J gene: TRBJ2-7; V gene: TRBV6-1; D gene: .; CDR3 protein: CASSRVGTYEQYF; CDR3 DNA: TGTGCCAGCAGTCGGGTTGGCACCTACGAGCAGTACTTC
clone size: many; J gene: TRBJ2-1; V gene: TRBV20-1; D gene: TRBD2; CDR3 protein: CSARLLLAGAYNEQFF; CDR3 DNA: TGCAGTGCTAGACTCCTACTAGCGGGAGCCTACAATGAGCAGTTCTTC
clone size: .; J gene: TRBJ1-4; V gene: TRBV20-1; D gene: .; CDR3 protein: CSARQGIITNEKLFF; CDR3 DNA: TGCAGTGCTAGGCAGGGCATTATAACTAATGAAAAACTGTTTTTT
clone size: few; J gene: TRBJ1-6; V gene: TRBV20-1; D gene: .; CDR3 protein: CSARRNSKVGVSPLHF; CDR3 DNA: TGCAGTGCTAGAAGGAATTCGAAGGTGGGGGTTTCACCCCTCCACTTT
clone size: .; J gene: TRBJ2-7; V gene: TRBV12-3/TRBV12-4; D gene: TRBD1; CDR3 protein: CASSFSTGTDSYEQYF; CDR3 DNA: TGTGCCAGCAGTTTTTCAACCGGGACAGACTCCTACGAGCAGTACTTC
clone size: many; J gene: TRBJ2-5; V gene: TRBV12-3/TRBV12-4; D gene: TRBD2; CDR3 protein: CASSRLAGGLWETQYF; CDR3 DNA: TGTGCCAGCAGTCGACTAGCGGGGGGGCTCTGGGAGACCCAGTACTTC
clone size: .; J gene: TRBJ1-1; V gene: TRBV11-1; D gene: TRBD1; CDR3 protein: CASSLEGDRRTLMNTEAFF; CDR3 DNA: TGTGCCAGCAGCTTAGAGGGGGACAGGCGGACACTAATGAACACTGAAGCTTTCTTT
clone size: .; J gene: TRBJ2-1; V gene: TRBV9; D gene: TRBD2; CDR3 protein: CASSVVPGRGNEQFF; CDR3 DNA: TGTGCCAGCAGCGTAGTTCCCGGGAGGGGTAATGAGCAGTTCTTC
clone size: few; J gene: TRBJ2-7; V gene: TRBV12-3/TRBV12-4; D gene: TRBD2; CDR3 protein: CASSVSGGPKVEF; CDR3 DNA: TGTGCCAGCAGTGTTAGCGGGGGTCCAAAGGTCGAATTC
clone size: few; J gene: TRBJ2-3; V gene: TRBV6-4; D gene: TRBD2; CDR3 protein: CASSVDLAGSDTQYF; CDR3 DNA: TGTGCCAGCAGTGTTGACCTAGCGGGATCAGATACGCAGTATTTT
clone size: .; J gene: TRBJ2-3; V gene: TRBV20-1; D gene: TRBD2; CDR3 protein: CSALRLAGDTDTQYF; CDR3 DNA: TGCAGTGCGTTAAGACTAGCGGGCGACACAGATACGCAGTATTTT
clone size: few; J gene: TRBJ1-2; V gene: TRBV15; D gene: TRBD1; CDR3 protein: CATSRTSRDSYGYTF; CDR3 DNA: TGTGCCACCAGCAGAACGAGCCGGGACAGCTATGGCTACACCTTC
clone size: few; J gene: TRBJ1-1; V gene: TRBV6-6; D gene: .; CDR3 protein: CASSTGILGTEAFF; CDR3 DNA: TGTGCCAGCAGTACAGGGATTCTCGGCACTGAAGCTTTCTTT
clone size: .; J gene: TRBJ2-2; V gene: TRBV29-1; D gene: .; CDR3 protein: CSAERRTGELFF; CDR3 DNA: TGCAGCGCGGAGAGGAGGACCGGGGAGCTGTTTTTT
clone size: many; J gene: TRBJ2-3; V gene: TRBV12-3/TRBV12-4; D gene: .; CDR3 protein: CASSFRGGRSDTQYF; CDR3 DNA: TGTGCCAGCAGTTTTAGGGGGGGCCGTTCAGATACGCAGTATTTT
clone size: .; J gene: TRBJ2-1; V gene: TRBV14; D gene: .; CDR3 protein: CASSQSWGSLYNEQFF; CDR3 DNA: TGTGCCAGCAGCCAATCCTGGGGGTCCCTCTACAATGAGCAGTTCTTC
clone size: .; J gene: TRBJ1-5; V gene: TRBV5-1; D gene: .; CDR3 protein: CASSLGPREPQHF; CDR3 DNA: TGCGCCAGCAGCTTGGGACCCAGGGAGCCCCAGCATTTT
clone size: many; J gene: TRBJ2-1; V gene: TRBV20-1; D gene: .; CDR3 protein: CSARDERPYNEQFF; CDR3 DNA: TGCAGTGCGCGGGACGAGAGACCTTACAATGAGCAGTTCTTC
clone size: few; J gene: TRBJ2-7; V gene: TRBV20-1; D gene: .; CDR3 protein: CSARVAGLPSYEQYF; CDR3 DNA: TGCAGTGCTAGAGTGGCAGGGCTGCCCTCCTACGAGCAGTACTTC
clone size: many; J gene: TRBJ2-5; V gene: TRBV12-3/TRBV12-4; D gene: .; CDR3 protein: CASREGFQETQYF; CDR3 DNA: TGTGCCAGCAGAGAGGGATTCCAAGAGACCCAGTACTTC
clone size: .; J gene: TRBJ2-7; V gene: TRBV10-3; D gene: TRBD2; CDR3 protein: CAISESSGGQYF; CDR3 DNA: TGTGCCATCAGTGAGTCGAGCGGGGGGCAGTACTTC
clone size: .; J gene: TRBJ2-7; V gene: TRBV10-2; D gene: TRBD2; CDR3 protein: CASSPSGDSYEQYF; CDR3 DNA: TGCGCCAGCAGCCCGAGCGGGGACTCCTACGAGCAGTACTTC
clone size: many; J gene: TRBJ2-1; V gene: TRBV6-2/TRBV6-3; D gene: TRBD2; CDR3 protein: CASRPEPRLAGGPNEQFF; CDR3 DNA: TGTGCCAGCAGACCGGAACCGAGATTAGCGGGGGGGCCCAATGAGCAGTTCTTC
clone size: .; J gene: TRBJ1-1; V gene: TRBV29-1; D gene: TRBD1; CDR3 protein: CSVKLTGGRTEAFF; CDR3 DNA: TGCAGCGTCAAGCTTACAGGGGGACGGACTGAAGCTTTCTTT
clone size: many; J gene: TRBJ2-2; V gene: TRBV12-3/TRBV12-4; D gene: TRBD1; CDR3 protein: CASSSVFGTGGSTNTGELFF; CDR3 DNA: TGTGCCAGCAGTTCCGTTTTCGGGACAGGGGGCTCGACGAACACCGGGGAGCTGTTTTTT
clone size: few; J gene: TRBJ2-3; V gene: TRBV29-1; D gene: .; CDR3 protein: CSVGVTPFGTDTQYF; CDR3 DNA: TGCAGCGTCGGTGTAACTCCGTTTGGCACAGATACGCAGTATTTT
clone size: few; J gene: TRBJ1-1; V gene: TRBV11-2; D gene: .; CDR3 protein: CASRAVLNNTEAFF; CDR3 DNA: TGTGCCAGCAGAGCGGTCTTGAACAACACTGAAGCTTTCTTT
clone size: few; J gene: TRBJ1-5; V gene: TRBV27; D gene: .; CDR3 protein: CASRSAETNQPQHF; CDR3 DNA: TGTGCCAGCAGGAGTGCGGAGACCAATCAGCCCCAGCATTTT
clone size: .; J gene: TRBJ2-5; V gene: TRBV29-1; D gene: .; CDR3 protein: CREDLAPFWAEETQYF; CDR3 DNA: TGCAGAGAAGATCTGGCACCGTTCTGGGCTGAGGAGACCCAGTACTTC
clone size: .; J gene: TRBJ1-4; V gene: TRBV7-2; D gene: .; CDR3 protein: CASSLSQGGNEKLFF; CDR3 DNA: TGTGCCAGCAGCTTATCACAGGGCGGTAATGAAAAACTGTTTTTT
clone size: .; J gene: TRBJ2-4; V gene: TRBV11-2; D gene: .; CDR3 protein: CASSIAGTFDLAKNIQYF; CDR3 DNA: TGTGCCAGCAGCATCGCCGGGACATTCGACCTAGCCAAAAACATTCAGTACTTC
clone size: .; J gene: TRBJ2-3; V gene: TRBV29-1; D gene: TRBD1; CDR3 protein: CSVVTGGLDTQYF; CDR3 DNA: TGCAGCGTTGTAACAGGGGGCTTAGATACGCAGTATTTT
clone size: few; J gene: TRBJ2-1; V gene: TRBV6-2/TRBV6-3; D gene: .; CDR3 protein: CASRWTEANEQFF; CDR3 DNA: TGTGCCAGCAGATGGACAGAAGCCAATGAGCAGTTCTTC
clone size: .; J gene: TRBJ2-3; V gene: TRBV28; D gene: TRBD2; CDR3 protein: CASSLYPGGTDTQYF; CDR3 DNA: TGTGCCAGCAGTTTATATCCGGGAGGGACAGATACGCAGTATTTT
clone size: few; J gene: TRBJ2-2; V gene: TRBV21-1; D gene: .; CDR3 protein: CASSRWNLAVNTGELFF; CDR3 DNA: TGTGCCAGCAGCAGGTGGAATCTAGCGGTAAACACCGGGGAGCTGTTTTTT
clone size: many; J gene: TRBJ2-3; V gene: TRBV12-3/TRBV12-4; D gene: .; CDR3 protein: CASRGGTDTQYF; CDR3 DNA: TGTGCCAGCAGAGGAGGCACAGATACGCAGTATTTT
clone size: few; J gene: TRBJ2-3; V gene: TRBV18; D gene: .; CDR3 protein: CASSPSRQADTQYF; CDR3 DNA: TGTGCCAGCTCACCATCGAGACAAGCAGATACGCAGTATTTT
clone size: .; J gene: TRBJ2-7; V gene: TRBV6-5; D gene: .; CDR3 protein: CASSPGGGVADF; CDR3 DNA: TGTGCCAGCAGTCCCGGAGGGGGCGTCGCTGACTTC
clone size: .; J gene: TRBJ1-2; V gene: TRBV9; D gene: .; CDR3 protein: CASSAGDSGGYGYTF; CDR3 DNA: TGTGCCAGCAGCGCGGGGGACTCCGGGGGCTATGGCTACACCTTC
clone size: .; J gene: TRBJ2-7; V gene: TRBV28; D gene: TRBD1; CDR3 protein: CASRKPGQLLYEQYF; CDR3 DNA: TGTGCCAGCAGGAAACCGGGACAGCTTCTCTACGAGCAGTACTTC
clone size: few; J gene: TRBJ1-1; V gene: TRBV19; D gene: .; CDR3 protein: CASTRTAKNTEAFF; CDR3 DNA: TGTGCCAGTACGAGGACAGCCAAGAACACTGAAGCTTTCTTT
clone size: few; J gene: TRBJ2-5; V gene: TRBV7-2; D gene: .; CDR3 protein: CASSLAGGGIKETQYF; CDR3 DNA: TGTGCCAGCAGCTTAGCGGGAGGGGGAATAAAAGAGACCCAGTACTTC